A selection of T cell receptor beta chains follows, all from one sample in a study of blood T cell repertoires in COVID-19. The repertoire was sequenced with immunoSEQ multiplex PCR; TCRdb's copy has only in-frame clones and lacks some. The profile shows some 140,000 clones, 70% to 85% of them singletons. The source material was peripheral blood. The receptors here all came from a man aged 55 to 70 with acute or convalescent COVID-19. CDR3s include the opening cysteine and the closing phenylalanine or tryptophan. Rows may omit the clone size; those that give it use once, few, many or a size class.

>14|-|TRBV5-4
CASSISGTGYEQYF
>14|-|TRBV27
CASSSGTIGYEQFF
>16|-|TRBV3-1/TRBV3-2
CASSSRDSSSGNTIYF
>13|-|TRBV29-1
CSVRTSGTGEQYF
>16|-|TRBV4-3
CASSQGDRDIGSPLHF
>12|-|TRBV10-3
CAIRDSLGEQYF
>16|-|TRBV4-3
CASSLRTGGTPSGYTF
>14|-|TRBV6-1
CASSDGGGNQPQHF
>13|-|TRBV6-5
CASSSGQVYGYTF
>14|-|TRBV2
CASSAGDMNTEAFF
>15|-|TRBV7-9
CASSRPGTQYYEQYF
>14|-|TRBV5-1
CASSIGTGNQPQHF
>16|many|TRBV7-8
CASSPRAQGGSYEQYF
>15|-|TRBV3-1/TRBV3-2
CASSSRASGSNEQFF
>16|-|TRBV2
CASNGYRSNSNQPQHF
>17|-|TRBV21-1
CASSKEDNRGLDQPQHF
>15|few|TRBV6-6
CASSYTGGGEETQYF
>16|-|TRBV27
CASSLEGANYNSPLHF
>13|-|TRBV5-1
CASSLDTGSPLHF
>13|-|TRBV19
CASTVNGLSIQYF
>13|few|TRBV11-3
CASSLDGTYEQYF
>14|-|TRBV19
CASALAGERDTQYF
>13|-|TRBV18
CASSQVRVTEAFF
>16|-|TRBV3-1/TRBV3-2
CASSNPQGAPSYEQYF
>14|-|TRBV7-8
CASSLGQFNQPQHF
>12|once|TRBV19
CASSPRGGTQYF
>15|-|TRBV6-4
CASSDSNGQIDTQYF
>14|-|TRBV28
CASSPPLGLRGYTF
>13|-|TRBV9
CASSVVDTGELFF
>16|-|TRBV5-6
CASSPPNGQIPYEQYF
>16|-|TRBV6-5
CASSYFGGSGTGELFF
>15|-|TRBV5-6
CASSTPGLPNSPLHF
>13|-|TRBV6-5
CASRPGLREWQYF
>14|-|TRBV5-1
CASSLRDSSYEQYF
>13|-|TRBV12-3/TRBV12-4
CASTTETGTALFF
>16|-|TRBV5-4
CASRGSVAASTDTQYF
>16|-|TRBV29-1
CSVEDRGDSSYNEQFF
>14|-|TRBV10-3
CAISVNGVNQPQHF
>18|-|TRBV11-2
CASSPRRAGAMPKETQYF
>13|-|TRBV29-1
CSVGNGRNYEQYF
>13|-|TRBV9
CASSAAPRYGYTF
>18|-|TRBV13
CASSLGWVAGTLYNEQFF
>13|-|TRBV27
CASSLSPNTEAFF
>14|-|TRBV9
CASSIWDSKETQYF
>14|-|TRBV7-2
CASSRDRAYNEQFF
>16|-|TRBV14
CASSRHETGLSHEQYF
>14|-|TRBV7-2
CASSPEGPWGTQYF